This is a list of T cell receptor beta chains from one sample in a study of T cell changes during pregnancy in multiple sclerosis. Sequencing was performed with immunoSEQ multiplex PCR; in TCRdb, only in-frame clones are kept and a portion is missing. The repertoire holds about 130,000 clones, around 95% seen once, with 0.44% in the top ten. The source was peripheral blood, collected after pregnancy. The source is a female donor with multiple sclerosis, enrolled in a pregnancy study. Each CDR3 is given with its conserved first and last residue. The order of the fields is clone size, V gene, J gene, D gene, CDR3 DNA, CDR3 protein. A D gene is named only where the DNA matches it firmly. Clone size is given for some rows only: seen once, a few or many times, or a class if the clone is expanded.

.	TRBV9	TRBJ2-7	TRBD1	TGTGCCAGCAGCGTAGCGGACAGGGGGCCGATTCCCGCCTCCTACGAGCAGTACTTC	CASSVADRGPIPASYEQYF
.	TRBV9	TRBJ2-1	TRBD2	TGTGCCAGCAGCCCGGAGGGACTAGCGGCGATCAATGAGCAGTTCTTC	CASSPEGLAAINEQFF
.	TRBV2	TRBJ2-7	.	TGTGCCAGCAGTGCCCCGGGGGTCGAGCAGTACTTC	CASSAPGVEQYF
.	TRBV5-6	TRBJ2-7	.	TGTGCCAGCAGCCGCGTGAGCTACGAGCAGTACTTC	CASSRVSYEQYF
.	TRBV7-3	TRBJ2-1	TRBD2	TGTGCCAGCAGCTTAGGGACTAGCCTGGATGAGCAGTTCTTC	CASSLGTSLDEQFF
.	TRBV5-6	TRBJ1-4	.	TGTGCCAGCAGCTACCGACAGATGGGTGAAAAACTGTTTTTT	CASSYRQMGEKLFF
.	TRBV10-3	TRBJ1-2	.	TGTGCCATCAGTGAGAGAACAGGGATCAACTATGGCTACACCTTC	CAISERTGINYGYTF
once	TRBV5-8	TRBJ2-7	.	TGTGCCAGCAGCTTGGTTTTCGAGGTTTCTGTCCACGAGCAGTACTTC	CASSLVFEVSVHEQYF
.	TRBV5-1	TRBJ2-4	TRBD1	TGCGCCAGCAGCTCCTCCGGGACAGTAAAAAACATTCAGTACTTC	CASSSSGTVKNIQYF
.	TRBV7-2	TRBJ2-5	.	TGTGCCAGCAGCTACGCCCAGGGTCACCAAGAGACCCAGTACTTC	CASSYAQGHQETQYF
.	TRBV28	TRBJ2-7	TRBD2	TGTGCCAGCAGTTTCGTGGGACTAGGAACCGAGCAGTACTTC	CASSFVGLGTEQYF
once	TRBV28	TRBJ1-4	TRBD1	TGTGCCAGCAGTTTTTCGGACAGGGGAACTAATGAAAAACTGTTTTTT	CASSFSDRGTNEKLFF
.	TRBV7-2	TRBJ2-3	.	TGTGCCAGCAGCCCCCGCTCCGGGGGTGATACGCAGTATTTT	CASSPRSGGDTQYF
.	TRBV6-4	TRBJ2-1	.	TGTGCCAGCAGTCCCTACCAGGGGAGAAACAATGAGCAGTTCTTC	CASSPYQGRNNEQFF
.	TRBV7-2	TRBJ1-2	TRBD1	TGTGCCAGCAGCTTAGCGGGGACAGGGTTTGGCTACACCTTC	CASSLAGTGFGYTF
.	TRBV5-5	TRBJ1-5	.	TGTGCCAGCAGCTTGACGGCGGGGAAGGGAGGGTCAGGTCAGCCCCAGCATTTT	CASSLTAGKGGSGQPQHF
.	TRBV10-3	TRBJ2-1	TRBD1	TGTGCGTCCAGGGACAGGGGGGGCAATGAGCAGTTCTTC	CASRDRGGNEQFF
.	TRBV9	TRBJ1-4	TRBD1	TGTGCCAGCAGCGTAGGGGCAGGGGGCGGAGATAATGAAAAACTGTTTTTT	CASSVGAGGGDNEKLFF
.	TRBV6-5	TRBJ2-2	TRBD1	TGTGCCAGCAGTAGGGGACAGGGAGCCGGGGAGCTGTTTTTT	CASSRGQGAGELFF
.	TRBV19	TRBJ2-6	TRBD2	TGTGCCAGTAGTATACCCGGGACTAGCGGGAGGGCTGGGGCCAACGTCCTGACTTTC	CASSIPGTSGRAGANVLTF
once	TRBV10-3	TRBJ2-2	TRBD2	TGTGCCATCCGCGGTTTCGGGGGGACCGGGGAGCTGTTTTTT	CAIRGFGGTGELFF
.	TRBV27	TRBJ1-3	TRBD1	TGTGCCAGCAGTCCAACGACAGGGGGCGCCGGAAACACCATATATTTT	CASSPTTGGAGNTIYF
.	TRBV11-3	TRBJ2-5	TRBD2	TGTGCCAGCAGCTTAGGAGGTGCGGGAGTTTCAGAGACCCAGTACTTC	CASSLGGAGVSETQYF
.	TRBV19	TRBJ2-7	TRBD1	TGTGCCAGTAGTTTCTCCGGGACAGAGACCTACGAGCAGTACTTC	CASSFSGTETYEQYF
.	TRBV5-6	TRBJ2-2	.	TGTGCCAGCAGCCTTCTGACTAGGGCGTCGGCCGGGGAGCTGTTTTTT	CASSLLTRASAGELFF
.	TRBV18	TRBJ2-2	TRBD1	TGTGCCAGCTCACCGGGACAGGGGGGCACCGGGGAGCTGTTTTTT	CASSPGQGGTGELFF
.	TRBV10-1	TRBJ2-7	.	TGCGCCAGCAGTGAGACGATAGGGAGCCCGTACTCCTACGAGCAGTACTTC	CASSETIGSPYSYEQYF
.	TRBV6-5	TRBJ2-7	TRBD2	TGTGCCAGCAGTTGGGAGGGCGACTACGAGCAGTACTTC	CASSWEGDYEQYF
.	TRBV29-1	TRBJ2-7	TRBD1	TGCAGCGTTGAGGCCAGGGGGCGCCCCGGTTTGATCTACGAGCAGTACTTC	CSVEARGRPGLIYEQYF
.	TRBV9	TRBJ1-1	.	TGTGCCAGCAGCAAAACGACAGCGAAGAACACTGAAGCTTTCTTT	CASSKTTAKNTEAFF
.	TRBV6-5	TRBJ2-7	.	TGTGCCAGCAGTTCCACAGGGTCGACCTACGAGCAGTACTTC	CASSSTGSTYEQYF
once	TRBV6-1	TRBJ2-7	.	TGTGCCAGCAGCTTTACAGGGAACACCTACGAGCAGTACTTC	CASSFTGNTYEQYF
.	TRBV12-5	TRBJ2-3	.	TGTGCTAGTGGTTCGTTGACAGAGCCCCAACCCGCTAGCACAGATACGCAGTATTTT	CASGSLTEPQPASTDTQYF
.	TRBV28	TRBJ2-7	.	TGTGCCAGCAGTTTAGGCTCGGCAGGGAACCTATACGAGCAGTACTTC	CASSLGSAGNLYEQYF
.	TRBV12-5	TRBJ1-2	TRBD1	TGTGCTAGTGGTGTAGACAGGGGGCGGGATGGCTACACCTTC	CASGVDRGRDGYTF
.	TRBV4-2	TRBJ2-3	TRBD2	TGTGCCAGCAGCCAAGCTAGCGGCGCTAGCACAGATACGCAGTATTTT	CASSQASGASTDTQYF
.	TRBV21-1	TRBJ2-7	.	TGTGCCAGCAGCACCACCTCAACAGGACAGGCCCCTCTACAGTACTTC	CASSTTSTGQAPLQYF
once	TRBV7-7	TRBJ2-2	.	TGTGCTAGCAGCCCACTAATGACTAGCACCGGGGAGCTGTTTTTT	CASSPLMTSTGELFF
.	TRBV5-6	TRBJ1-2	.	TGTGCCAGCAGCCACTACGGACAGATTAACTATGGCTACACCTTC	CASSHYGQINYGYTF